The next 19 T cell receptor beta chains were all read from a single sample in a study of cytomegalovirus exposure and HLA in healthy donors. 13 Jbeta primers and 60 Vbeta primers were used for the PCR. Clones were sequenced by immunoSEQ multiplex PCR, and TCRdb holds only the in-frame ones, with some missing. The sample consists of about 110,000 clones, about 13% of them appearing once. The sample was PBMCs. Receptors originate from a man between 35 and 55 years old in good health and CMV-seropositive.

The CDR3 loop reads CASSLAAGKWGYTF. The CDR3 nucleotides are TGTGCCAGCAGTTTAGCTGCGGGGAAGTGGGGCTACACCTTC. This rearrangement joins TRBV27 to TRBJ1-2; no firm D call. The CDR3 loop spans 14 amino acids. With 2 bases removed from V and 8 bases from J, the gap between germline ends came to 15 bases. The germline V gene encodes CDR1 MNHEY and CDR2 SMNVEV (reference sequence).

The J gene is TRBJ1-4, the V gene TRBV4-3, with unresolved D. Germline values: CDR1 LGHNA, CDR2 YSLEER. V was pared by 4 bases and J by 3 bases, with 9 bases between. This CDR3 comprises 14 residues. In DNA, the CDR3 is TGCGCCAGCAGCCCGGGGATGGCTAATGAAAAACTGTTTTTT. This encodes CASSPGMANEKLFF.

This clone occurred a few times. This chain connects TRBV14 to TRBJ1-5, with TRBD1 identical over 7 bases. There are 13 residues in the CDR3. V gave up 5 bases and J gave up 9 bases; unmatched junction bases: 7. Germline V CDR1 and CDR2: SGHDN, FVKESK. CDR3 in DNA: TGTGCCAGCAGCACAGGGGTATTAACGCCCCAGCATTTT. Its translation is CASSTGVLTPQHF.

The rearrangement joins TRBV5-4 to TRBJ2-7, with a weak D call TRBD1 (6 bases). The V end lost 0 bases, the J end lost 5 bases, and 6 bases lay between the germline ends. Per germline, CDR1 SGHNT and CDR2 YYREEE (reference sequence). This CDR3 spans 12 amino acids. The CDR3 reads CASSLDRDEQYF. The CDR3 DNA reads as TGTGCCAGCAGCTTGGACAGGGACGAGCAGTACTTC. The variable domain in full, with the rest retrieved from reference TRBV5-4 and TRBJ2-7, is ETGVTQSPTHLIKTRGQQVTLRCSSQSGHNTVSWYQQALGQGPQFIFQYYREEENGRGNFPPRFSGLQFPNYSSELNVNALELDDSALYLCASSLDRDEQYFGPGTRLTVT.

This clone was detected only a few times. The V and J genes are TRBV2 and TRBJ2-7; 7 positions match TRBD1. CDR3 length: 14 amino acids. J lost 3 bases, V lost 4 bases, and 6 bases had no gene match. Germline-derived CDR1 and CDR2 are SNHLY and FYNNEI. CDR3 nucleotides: TGTGCCAGCAGTGTATCGGCAGGGGGCTACGAGCAGTACTTC. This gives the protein CASSVSAGGYEQYF. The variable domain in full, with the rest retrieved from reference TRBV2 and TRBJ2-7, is EPEVTQTPSHQVTQMGQEVILRCVPISNHLYFYWYRQILGQKVEFLVSFYNNEISEKSEIFDDQFSVERPDGSNFTLKIRSTKLEDSAMYFCASSVSAGGYEQYFGPGTRLTVT.

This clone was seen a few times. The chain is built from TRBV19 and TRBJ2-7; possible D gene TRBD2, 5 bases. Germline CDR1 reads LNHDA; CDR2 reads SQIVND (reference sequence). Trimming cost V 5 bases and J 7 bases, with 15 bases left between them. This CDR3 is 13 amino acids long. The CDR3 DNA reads TGTGCCAGTAGTCCTAGGGCCGGGGAGGAGCAGTACTTC. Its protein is CASSPRAGEEQYF.

As DNA, the CDR3 is TGTGCCAGCAGCTTAGCGGAAGTAGCGGGGCACAATGAGCAGTTCTTC. Its translation: CASSLAEVAGHNEQFF. The chain couples TRBV7-2 to TRBJ2-1, with TRBD2 matching 8 bases. The V segment lost 0 bases and the J segment 5 bases; nucleotides outside the gene matches: 6. The CDR3 runs to 16 residues. Germline CDR1 SGHTA, CDR2 FQGNSA.

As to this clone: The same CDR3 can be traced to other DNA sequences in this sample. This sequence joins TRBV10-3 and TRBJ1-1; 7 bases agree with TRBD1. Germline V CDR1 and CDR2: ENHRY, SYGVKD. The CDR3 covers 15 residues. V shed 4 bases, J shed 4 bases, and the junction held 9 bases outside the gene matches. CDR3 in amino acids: CAISASGTGATEAFF. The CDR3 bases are TGTGCCATCAGTGCTTCAGGAACAGGGGCCACTGAAGCTTTCTTT.

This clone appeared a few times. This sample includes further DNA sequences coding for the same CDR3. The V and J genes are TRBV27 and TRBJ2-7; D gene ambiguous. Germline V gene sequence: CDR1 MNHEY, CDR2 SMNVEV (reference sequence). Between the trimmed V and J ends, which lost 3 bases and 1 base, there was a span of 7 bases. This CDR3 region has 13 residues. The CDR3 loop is CASSFASSYEQYF. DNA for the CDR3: TGTGCCAGCAGTTTTGCCAGTTCCTACGAGCAGTACTTC.

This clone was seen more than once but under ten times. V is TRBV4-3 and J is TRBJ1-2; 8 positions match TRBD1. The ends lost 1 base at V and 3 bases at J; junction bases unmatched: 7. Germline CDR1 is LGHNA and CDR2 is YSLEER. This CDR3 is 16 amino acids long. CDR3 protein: CASSQVTGGRDYGYTF. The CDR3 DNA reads TGCGCCAGCAGCCAAGTCACAGGGGGTCGAGACTATGGCTACACCTTC.

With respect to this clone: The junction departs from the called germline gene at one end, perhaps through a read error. The CDR3 is CASSSIKGVVYEQYF. CDR3 nucleotides: TGTGCCAGCAGTTCGATAAAAGGGGTGGTATACGAGCAGTATTTC. V usage is TRBV6-5 and J usage is TRBJ2-7, with D possibly being TRBD1 (5 bases). The germline gives CDR1 MNHEY, CDR2 SVGAGI. This CDR3 has 15 amino acids.

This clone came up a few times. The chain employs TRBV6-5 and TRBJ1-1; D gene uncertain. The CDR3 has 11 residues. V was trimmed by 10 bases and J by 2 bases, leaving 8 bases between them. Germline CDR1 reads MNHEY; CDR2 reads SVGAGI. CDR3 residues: CATNTNTEAFF. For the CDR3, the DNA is TGTGCCACGAACACCAACACTGAAGCTTTCTTT.

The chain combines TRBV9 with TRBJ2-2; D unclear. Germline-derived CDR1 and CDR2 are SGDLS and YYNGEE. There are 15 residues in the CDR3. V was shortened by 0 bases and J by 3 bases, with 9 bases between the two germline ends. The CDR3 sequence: CASSVAPRDTGELFF. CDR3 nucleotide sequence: TGTGCCAGCAGCGTAGCTCCCCGGGACACCGGGGAGCTGTTTTTT.

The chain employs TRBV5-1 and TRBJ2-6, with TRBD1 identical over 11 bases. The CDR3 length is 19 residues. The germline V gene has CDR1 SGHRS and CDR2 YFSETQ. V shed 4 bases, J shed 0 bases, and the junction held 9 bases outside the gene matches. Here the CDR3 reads CASSVDRTGGASGANVLTF. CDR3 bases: TGCGCCAGCAGCGTTGACCGGACAGGGGGCGCCTCTGGGGCCAACGTCCTGACTTTC.

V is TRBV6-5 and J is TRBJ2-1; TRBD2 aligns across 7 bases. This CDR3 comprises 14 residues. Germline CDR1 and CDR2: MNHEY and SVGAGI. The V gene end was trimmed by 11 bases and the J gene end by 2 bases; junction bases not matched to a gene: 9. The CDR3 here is CASSGGRPYNEQFF. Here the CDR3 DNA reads TGTGCCTCTTCGGGGGGACGACCCTACAATGAGCAGTTCTTC.

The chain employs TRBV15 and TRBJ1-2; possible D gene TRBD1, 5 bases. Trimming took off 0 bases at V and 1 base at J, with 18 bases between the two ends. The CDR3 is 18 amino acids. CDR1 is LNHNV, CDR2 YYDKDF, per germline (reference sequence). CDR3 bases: TGTGCCACCAGCAGAGACCGTTGGTGGGGGGAAGATAACTATGGCTACACCTTC. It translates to CATSRDRWWGEDNYGYTF. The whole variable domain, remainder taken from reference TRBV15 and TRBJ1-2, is DAMVIQNPRYQVTQFGKPVTLSCSQTLNHNVMYWYQQKSSQAPKLLFHYYDKDFNNEADTPDNFQSRRPNTSFCFLDIRSPGLGDTAMYLCATSRDRWWGEDNYGYTFGSGTRLTVV.

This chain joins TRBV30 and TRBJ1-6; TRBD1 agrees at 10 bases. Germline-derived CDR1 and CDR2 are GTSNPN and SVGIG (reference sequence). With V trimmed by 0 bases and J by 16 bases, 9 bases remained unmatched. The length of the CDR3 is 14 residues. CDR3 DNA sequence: TGTGCCTGGAGTGTCTGGGACAGGGGACGACGTCTCCACTTT. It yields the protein CAWSVWDRGRRLHF.

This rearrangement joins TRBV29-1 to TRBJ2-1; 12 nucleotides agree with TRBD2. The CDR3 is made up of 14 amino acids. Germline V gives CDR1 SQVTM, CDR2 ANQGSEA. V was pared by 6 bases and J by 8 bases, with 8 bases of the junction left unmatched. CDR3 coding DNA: TGCAGCGTCGTCACTAGCGGGAGGTCGGATGAGCAGTTCTTC. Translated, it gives CSVVTSGRSDEQFF.

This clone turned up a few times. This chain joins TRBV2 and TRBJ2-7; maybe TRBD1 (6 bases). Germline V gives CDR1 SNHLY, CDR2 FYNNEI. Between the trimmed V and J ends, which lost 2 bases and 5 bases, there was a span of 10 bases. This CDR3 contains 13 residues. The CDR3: CASSERTVDEQYF. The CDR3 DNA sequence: TGTGCCAGCAGTGAACGGACAGTAGACGAGCAGTACTTC. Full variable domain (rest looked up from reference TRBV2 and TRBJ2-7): EPEVTQTPSHQVTQMGQEVILRCVPISNHLYFYWYRQILGQKVEFLVSFYNNEISEKSEIFDDQFSVERPDGSNFTLKIRSTKLEDSAMYFCASSERTVDEQYFGPGTRLTVT.